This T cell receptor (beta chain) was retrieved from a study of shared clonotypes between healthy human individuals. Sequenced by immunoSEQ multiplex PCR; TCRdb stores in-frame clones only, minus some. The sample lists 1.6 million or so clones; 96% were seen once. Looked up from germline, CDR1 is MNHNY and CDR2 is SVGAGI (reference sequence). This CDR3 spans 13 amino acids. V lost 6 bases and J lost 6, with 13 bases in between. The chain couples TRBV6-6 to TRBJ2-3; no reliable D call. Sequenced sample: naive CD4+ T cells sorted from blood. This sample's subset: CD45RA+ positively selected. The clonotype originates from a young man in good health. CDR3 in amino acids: CASRAKVRDTQYF. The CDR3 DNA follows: TGTGCCAGCAGGGCAAAAGTTAGGGATACGCAGTATTTT.